This TCR beta chain was identified during a study of OX40 agonist ivuxolimab in advanced cancers. Background on the study: A mean age of roughly 66 years, range about 20 to 79, was recorded, and more than 80% were male. Prior anti-PD-1, anti-PD-L1 or anti-CTLA-4 therapy did not bar entry, and more than 35% had some. Partial responses were seen in three patients, one with hepatocellular carcinoma and two with cutaneous melanoma.

Regarding the study as a whole: In CD8+ T cells, expanded clones were on average more numerous than in CD4+.

Clones were read by immunoSEQ multiplex PCR, and TCRdb kept only the in-frame ones, dropping some. The sample has about 84,000 clones, around 94% seen once. Of note for this clone: The antigen remains undetermined.

The specimen comprised CD4+ or CD8+ T cells sorted from blood, sampled in a trial of the OX40 agonist ivuxolimab. This receptor was identified in an adult with an advanced solid tumor such as melanoma, head and neck, liver or kidney cancer.

The DNA for the CDR3 is TGTGCCAGCAGCCAAGAGTCTGCGGGAGTAGGCACCGGGGAGCTGTTTTTT. This encodes CASSQESAGVGTGELFF. This rearrangement joins TRBV4-2 to TRBJ2-2, with 7 bases lining up with TRBD2. Germline lookup yields CDR1 LGHNA and CDR2 YNFKEQ. Trimming took 0 bases from V and 4 from J; bases not matched to a gene: 8. The CDR3 covers 17 residues.